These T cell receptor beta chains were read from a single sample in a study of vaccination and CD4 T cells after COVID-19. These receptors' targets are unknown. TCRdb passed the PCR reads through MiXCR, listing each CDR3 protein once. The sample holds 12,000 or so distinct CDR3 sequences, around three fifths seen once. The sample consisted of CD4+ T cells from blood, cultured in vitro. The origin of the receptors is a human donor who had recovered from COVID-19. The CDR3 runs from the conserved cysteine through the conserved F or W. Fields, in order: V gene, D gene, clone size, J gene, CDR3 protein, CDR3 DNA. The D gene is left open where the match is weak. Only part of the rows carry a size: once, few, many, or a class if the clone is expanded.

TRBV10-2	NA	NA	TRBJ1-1	CASSESQGGSEAFF	TGCGCCAGCAGTGAGTCACAGGGTGGGAGTGAAGCTTTCTTT
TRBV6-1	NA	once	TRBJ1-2	CASSGGGSNYGYTF	TGTGCCAGCAGTGGGGGAGGCTCCAACTATGGCTACACCTTC
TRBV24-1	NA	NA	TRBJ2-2	CATSDFAGELFF	TGTGCCACCAGTGATTTTGCCGGGGAGCTGTTTTTT
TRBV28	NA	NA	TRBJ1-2	CASSSPPRRGYGYTF	TGTGCCAGCAGCTCCCCCCCCCGACGGGGCTATGGCTACACCTTC
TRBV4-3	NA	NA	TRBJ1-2	CASSQGDLQGGYTF	TGCGCCAGCAGCCAAGGGGACCTTCAAGGTGGCTACACCTTC
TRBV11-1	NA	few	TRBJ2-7	CASSLIGEQYF	TGTGCCAGCAGCTTAATTGGGGAGCAGTACTTC
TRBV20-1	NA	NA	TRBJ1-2	CSARFREGYTF	TGCAGTGCTAGATTTCGCGAGGGCTACACCTTC
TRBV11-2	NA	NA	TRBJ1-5	CASSPRADSSNQPQHF	TGTGCCAGCAGCCCGAGGGCAGACTCTAGCAATCAGCCCCAGCATTTT
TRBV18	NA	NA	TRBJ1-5	CASHTLSPLRSIEPQHF	TGTGCCAGCCATACACTGTCCCCACTGCGGTCCATCGAGCCCCAGCATTTT
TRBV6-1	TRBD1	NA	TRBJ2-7	CASRQGVSYEQYF	TGTGCCAGCAGGCAGGGGGTCTCCTACGAGCAGTACTTC
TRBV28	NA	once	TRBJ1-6	CASSLEGTSSYNSPLHF	TGTGCCAGCAGTTTAGAGGGGACCAGCTCCTATAATTCACCCCTCCACTTT
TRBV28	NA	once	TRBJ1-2	CASSIRTDYGYTF	TGTGCCAGCAGTATCCGGACGGATTATGGCTACACCTTC
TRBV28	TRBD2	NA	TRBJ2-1	CASRNMRGSYNEQFF	TGTGCCAGCAGAAATATGCGGGGGTCCTACAATGAGCAGTTCTTC
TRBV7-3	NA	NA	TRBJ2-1	CASSPTYYNEQFF	TGTGCCAGCAGCCCTACGTACTACAATGAGCAGTTCTTC
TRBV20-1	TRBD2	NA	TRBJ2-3	CSAGRLADSKTDTQYF	TGCAGTGCTGGACGACTAGCGGACTCGAAGACAGATACGCAGTATTTT
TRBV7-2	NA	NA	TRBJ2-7	CASSLGGWYEQYF	TGTGCCAGCAGCTTAGGGGGTTGGTACGAGCAGTACTTC
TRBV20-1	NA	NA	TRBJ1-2	CSASRRGASPDNYGYTF	TGCAGTGCTAGCCGAAGGGGGGCAAGTCCCGATAACTATGGCTACACCTTC
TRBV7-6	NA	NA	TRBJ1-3	CASSLGSGAGNTIYF	TGTGCCAGCAGCTTAGGTTCAGGGGCTGGAAACACCATATATTTT
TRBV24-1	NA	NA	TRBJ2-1	CATSDLGEQFF	TGTGCCACCAGTGATTTGGGAGAGCAGTTCTTC
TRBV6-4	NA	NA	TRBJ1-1	CASSDLVDTEAFF	TGTGCCAGCAGTGACCTTGTGGACACTGAAGCTTTCTTT
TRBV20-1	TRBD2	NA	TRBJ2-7	CSGILAGGSHEQYF	TGCAGTGGTATTCTAGCGGGAGGGAGCCACGAGCAGTACTTC
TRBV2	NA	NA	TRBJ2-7	CASTGEGYEQYF	TGTGCCAGCACCGGAGAGGGGTACGAGCAGTACTTC
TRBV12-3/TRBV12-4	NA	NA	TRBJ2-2	CASSLQGGAGELFF	TGTGCCAGCAGTTTACAGGGGGGCGCCGGGGAGCTGTTTTTT
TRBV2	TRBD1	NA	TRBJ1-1	CASRTGGRNTEAFF	TGTGCCAGCAGGACAGGGGGAAGGAACACTGAAGCTTTCTTT
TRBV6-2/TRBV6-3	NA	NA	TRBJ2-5	CTSSYPARGETQYF	TGTACCAGCAGTTATCCAGCCCGGGGGGAGACCCAGTACTTC
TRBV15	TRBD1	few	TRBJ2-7	CATSRDLDRAHEQYF	TGTGCCACCAGCAGAGATTTGGACAGGGCCCACGAGCAGTACTTC
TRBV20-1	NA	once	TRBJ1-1	CSSKGGDRDTEAFF	TGCAGTTCTAAGGGCGGAGATAGGGACACTGAAGCTTTCTTT
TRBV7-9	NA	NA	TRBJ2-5	CATGGVGSRPETQYF	TGTGCCACCGGTGGGGTAGGATCGCGGCCAGAAACCCAGTACTTT
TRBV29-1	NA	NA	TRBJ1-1	CSVEATEAFF	TGCAGCGTTGAGGCTACTGAAGCTTTCTTT
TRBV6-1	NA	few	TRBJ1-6	CASRRQQDYNSPLHF	TGTGCCAGCAGACGGCAACAGGATTATAATTCACCCCTCCACTTT
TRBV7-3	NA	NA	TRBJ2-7	CASSPGGGESEQYF	TGTGCCAGCAGCCCCGGAGGGGGGGAGTCCGAGCAGTACTTC
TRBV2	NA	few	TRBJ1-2	CASKGVLNYGYTF	TGTGCCAGCAAAGGGGTTCTTAACTATGGCTACACCTTC
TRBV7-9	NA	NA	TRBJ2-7	CASSLLRDLGAYEQYF	TGTGCCAGCAGCTTACTCCGGGATCTTGGCGCCTACGAGCAGTACTTC
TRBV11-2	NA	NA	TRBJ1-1	CASSLSENTEAFF	TGTGCCAGCAGCTTGTCAGAGAACACTGAAGCTTTCTTT
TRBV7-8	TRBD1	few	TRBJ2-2	CASSTDRGRGGELFF	TGTGCCAGCAGCACCGACAGGGGAAGGGGCGGGGAGCTGTTTTTT